These 2 T cell receptor beta chains originate from one sample sequenced in a study of naive and memory T cell subsets. An oligonucleotide containing a UMI was ligated to the 3' end of TCR cDNA. Ligated cDNA underwent four rounds of PCR with nested alpha and beta constant region primers and SP2. TCRdb ran MiXCR on the 5' RACE reads and lists one entry per CDR3 protein. Of 55,000 to 65,000 distinct CDR3 sequences listed, around 8% are singletons. These receptors all come from a female donor in good health.

This clonotype appeared a few times. V is TRBV6-5 and J is TRBJ1-5; D remains unclear. The CDR3 runs to 15 residues. From germline, CDR1 is MNHEY and CDR2 SVGAGI. Trimming shortened V by 6 bases and J by 7 bases, and 19 bases separated the two germline ends. The CDR3 here is CASSDGFRTGQPQHF. The DNA of the CDR3 is TGTGCCAGCAGCGACGGATTTAGGACGGGACAGCCCCAGCATTTT.

This chain joins TRBV3-1 and TRBJ2-5; weak D call: TRBD2 (5 bases). The V end lost 0 bases, the J end lost 9 bases, and 17 bases lay between the germline ends. The CDR3 contains 15 residues. The V gene's germline CDR1 is LGHDT and CDR2 YNNKEL (reference sequence). CDR3 in DNA: TGTGCCAGCAGCCAAGATCGCGGCAGCCACGGGGCCCAGTACTTC. Protein: CASSQDRGSHGAQYF.